The source of this T cell receptor (beta chain) is a study of T cell changes during pregnancy in multiple sclerosis. Per the germline V gene, CDR1 is KGHSH and CDR2 is LQKENI. The CDR3 runs 13 residues. Trimming took 5 bases from V and 1 from J, leaving 8 bases between them. Assay used: immunoSEQ multiplex PCR; TCRdb lists only in-frame clones, some missing. The table has about 40,000 clones, 80% to 95% seen once. This receptor was identified in a female donor with multiple sclerosis, enrolled in a pregnancy study. The sequences come from CD4+ T cells from peripheral blood mononuclear cells, collected in the third trimester of pregnancy. The rearrangement links TRBV18 to TRBJ1-1; D ambiguous. CDR3 residues: CASSSSSNTEAFF. The CDR3 DNA reads TGTGCCAGCTCATCCTCTTCGAACACTGAAGCTTTCTTT.